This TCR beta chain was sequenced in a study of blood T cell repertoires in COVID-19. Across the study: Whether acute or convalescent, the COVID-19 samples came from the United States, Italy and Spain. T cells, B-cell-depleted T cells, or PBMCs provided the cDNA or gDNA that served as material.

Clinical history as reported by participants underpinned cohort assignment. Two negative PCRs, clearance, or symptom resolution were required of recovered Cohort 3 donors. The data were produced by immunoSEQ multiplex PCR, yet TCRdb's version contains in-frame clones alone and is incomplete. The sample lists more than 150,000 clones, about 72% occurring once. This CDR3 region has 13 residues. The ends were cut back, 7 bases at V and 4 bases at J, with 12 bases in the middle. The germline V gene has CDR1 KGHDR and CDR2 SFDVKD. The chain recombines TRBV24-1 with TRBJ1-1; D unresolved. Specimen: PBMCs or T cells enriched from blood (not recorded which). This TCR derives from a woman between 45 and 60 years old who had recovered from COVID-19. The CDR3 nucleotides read TGTGCCACCAGGGGCCTAGGGAGCACTGAAGCTTTCTTT. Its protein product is CATRGLGSTEAFF.